What follows describes a single T cell receptor beta chain. Study processing details: From reference gene primer amplification, estimates of nucleated cell counts were derived. TCRdb keeps only in-frame clones here, not all; method: immunoSEQ multiplex PCR. V and J calls and clone size come straight from that table; D and trimming were deduced from the DNA. Of tens of thousands of clones in the sample, about 89% were seen once. After removal of 5 bases from V and 3 bases from J, the junction contained 5 bases not matched to a gene. The CDR3 runs to 14 residues. Germline V gene lookup returns CDR1 SGHVS and CDR2 FQNEAQ. These data originate in a study of blood T cell repertoires in COVID-19. Overall study context: Samples taken during acute and convalescent COVID-19 were collected in the United States, Italy and Spain. T cells, B-cell-depleted T cells, or PBMCs supplied cDNA or gDNA.

Specimen: peripheral blood. This chain connects TRBV7-8 to TRBJ2-7, with 9 bases aligning to TRBD2. The sequence was collected from a man aged 50 to 60 with active or convalescent COVID-19. The CDR3, as DNA: TGTGCCAGCAGCCCCGGGACTAGCAACTACGAGCAGTACTTC. The encoded protein is CASSPGTSNYEQYF.